This TCR beta chain was recovered during a study of T cell responses to AZD1222 COVID-19 vaccine. The length of the CDR3 is 15 residues. The germline V gene has CDR1 MDHEN and CDR2 SYDVKM. V lost 7 bases to trimming and J lost 3 bases; unmatched junction nucleotides: 11. On this clone itself: What it binds is unknown.

Clones were sequenced by immunoSEQ multiplex PCR, and TCRdb holds only the in-frame ones, with some missing. The sample consists of about 160,000 clones, 75% to 90% of them appearing once. The study's findings and limits: Donors were mostly white British, more females; clonal diversity possibly underestimated.

The clonotype comes from an adult in good health. This material consisted of peripheral blood, taken on day 0 of AZD1222 vaccination. The chain joins TRBV28 to TRBJ2-7, with 8 bases fitting TRBD1. The CDR3 loop is CASTSPGTGHYEQYF. The CDR3 DNA follows: TGTGCCAGCACCTCCCCCGGGACAGGACACTACGAGCAGTACTTC.